These T cell receptor beta chains were read from a single sample in a study of T cells expressing NK-cell markers. TCRdb re-called the 5' RACE reads; every CDR3 protein appears as one record, without DNA. Listed are 300,000 to 450,000 distinct CDR3 sequences; 5% to 5.5% falls within the top ten. Sequenced input: blood T cells: a sorted CD56 or NKG2C T cell subset, CD4+ or CD8+ T cells, or bulk PBMC T cells (not recorded which). These receptors all come from a man aged 18-75 years in good health. The CDR3 runs from the conserved cysteine through the conserved F or W. The order of the fields is J gene, V gene, CDR3 protein.

>TRBJ1-4|TRBV5-1
CASSFLGRVNEKLFF
>TRBJ2-1|TRBV10-3
CAIRSYRGHEQFF
>TRBJ1-5|TRBV20-1
CSASTGVGNQPQHF
>TRBJ2-7|TRBV7-9
CASTKDGRQYF
>TRBJ1-1|TRBV7-9
CASSVTGTGGRGEAFF
>TRBJ2-1|TRBV3-1
CASSSVRTGVYEQFF
>TRBJ2-4|TRBV6-5
CASSYGTGQNIQYF
>TRBJ2-7|TRBV20-1
CSATPRDRAYEQYF
>TRBJ2-5|TRBV20-1
CSAPRLGGETQYF
>TRBJ2-5|TRBV6-1
CASSPRTGRETQYF
>TRBJ2-1|TRBV20-1
CSASGQGLRSEQFF
>TRBJ2-4|TRBV2
CATQDRGGSKNIQYF
>TRBJ1-1|TRBV7-9
CASSLVYGQGVNTEAFF
>TRBJ1-1|TRBV7-8
CASSMGTANTEAFF
>TRBJ2-7|TRBV5-6
CASSLRPNTIYEQYF
>TRBJ1-2|TRBV29-1
CSVPKTGENYGYTF
>TRBJ2-5|TRBV5-6
CASALPGGETQYF
>TRBJ1-3|TRBV6-5
CASSLTNSHSGNTIYF
>TRBJ2-2|TRBV12-3/TRBV12-4
CASSRTGYAGELFF
>TRBJ2-1|TRBV9
CASSARTSGGSGEQFF
>TRBJ2-3|TRBV20-1
CSATLAGGNKHTDTQYF
>TRBJ2-7|TRBV7-9
CASSLAQEGGYEQYF